This passage covers 21 T cell receptor beta chains from one sample sequenced in a study of early T cells in non-severe SARS-CoV-2 infection. A single record per CDR3 protein comes from TCRdb applying MiXCR to the 5' RACE reads. This sample has more than 50,000 distinct CDR3 sequences, with around 5.6% found just once. Sequenced sample: whole blood. Receptors originate from an adult who was a healthcare worker with PCR-confirmed SARS-CoV-2 infection or an uninfected control (not recorded which).

This clonotype was detected only a few times. The rearrangement joins TRBV19 to TRBJ2-5, with D uncertain. This CDR3 comprises 14 residues. In germline, CDR1 is LNHDA, CDR2 SQIVND (reference sequence). Trimming stripped 7 bases from V and 3 bases from J, with 15 bases between. CDR3 coding DNA: TGTGCCAGTACCCCTGAAGGCAGGAAAGAGACCCAGTACTTC. As protein: CASTPEGRKETQYF.

This clonotype was seen at least ten times. CDR3 sequence: CAISDWEGDTQYF. The CDR3 region has the DNA TGTGCCATCAGTGACTGGGAGGGAGATACGCAGTATTTT. V gene TRBV10-3 combines with J gene TRBJ2-3; 7 bases match TRBD2. Germline CDR1 and CDR2: ENHRY and SYGVKD. This CDR3 has 13 residues. V was clipped by 3 bases and J by 5 bases; unmatched bases: 2.

In this sample, this clonotype turned up many times. This chain links TRBV3-1 with TRBJ1-2, with D unclear. This CDR3 has 14 amino acids. Germline V CDR1 and CDR2: LGHDT, YNNKEL (reference sequence). Trimming removed 3 bases at V and 8 bases at J, with 16 bases between. The CDR3 sequence is CASSQSKNKVGYTF. CDR3 sequence (DNA): TGTGCCAGCAGCCAGAGCAAGAACAAGGTCGGCTACACCTTC.

The rearrangement uses TRBV5-6 and TRBJ2-3; D not certain. With 0 bases removed from V and 4 bases from J, the gap between germline ends came to 12 bases. This CDR3 is 15 amino acids long. Looked up from germline, CDR1 is SGHDT and CDR2 is YYEEEE. The CDR3 loop reads CASSLVLGGADTQYF. The CDR3 bases are TGTGCCAGCAGCTTGGTTCTAGGTGGGGCAGATACGCAGTATTTT.

The table lists this clonotype with many counts. This chain links TRBV10-3 with TRBJ2-7, with 11 bases matching TRBD2. The junction had 13 bases not matched to a gene; V was cut back by 6 bases and J by 0 bases. Germline loops: CDR1 ENHRY, CDR2 SYGVKD. CDR3 size: 18 residues. The CDR3 DNA is TGTGCCATCAGACGGGGACTAGCGGTTCCGGGAAGCTCCTACGAGCAGTACTTC. Protein sequence: CAIRRGLAVPGSSYEQYF.

The sample holds many counts of this clonotype. This chain uses TRBV6-2 or TRBV6-3 with TRBJ2-7; TRBD2 matches 10 bases. Germline assignment: CDR1 MNHEY and CDR2 SVGEGT. V was pared by 6 bases and J by 7 bases, with 12 bases of the junction left unmatched. This CDR3 is built from 15 residues. The DNA of the CDR3 is TGTGCCAGCAGGGCTAGCGGGGGCGTCTTCGGGGAGCAGTACTTC. Its protein is CASRASGGVFGEQYF.

This clonotype has at least ten counts. This chain links TRBV4-3 with TRBJ2-1; D ambiguous. Looked up from germline, CDR1 is LGHNA and CDR2 is YSLEER. The V gene lost 1 base and the J gene lost 2 bases, with 15 bases spanning the gap. The CDR3 consists of 17 residues. In nucleotides, the CDR3 is TGCGCCAGCAGCCAAGGTCTAGGGCGCCCCGCCTACAATGAGCAGTTCTTC. This codes for CASSQGLGRPAYNEQFF.

This clonotype was recorded many times. The rearrangement joins TRBV3-1 to TRBJ1-2; D remains unclear. CDR3 length: 15 amino acids. Germline loops: CDR1 LGHDT, CDR2 YNNKEL (reference sequence). Trimming took off 2 bases at V and 2 bases at J, with 12 bases between the two ends. For the CDR3, the DNA is TGTGCCAGCAGCCAATCCGAGGTACTAAACTATGGCTACACCTTC. Translated, it gives CASSQSEVLNYGYTF. The full variable domain, its missing parts supplied by reference TRBV3-1 and TRBJ1-2, is DTAVSQTPKYLVTQMGNDKSIKCEQNLGHDTMYWYKQDSKKFLKIMFSYNNKELIINETVPNRFSPKSPDKAHLNLHINSLELGDSAVYFCASSQSEVLNYGYTFGSGTRLTVV.

This clonotype was detected many times. The chain employs TRBV6-1 and TRBJ2-1, with a possible D match to TRBD2 (6 bases). Trimming stripped 2 bases from V and 9 bases from J, with 20 bases between. This CDR3 region has 16 residues. Germline V gene lookup returns CDR1 MNHNS and CDR2 SASEGT. In DNA, the CDR3 is TGTGCCAGCAGTGAACCATCGGGAAGGTTCGGGGGTGAGCAGTTCTTC. Translation: CASSEPSGRFGGEQFF.

Ten or more counts support this clonotype. The V gene is TRBV19, the J gene TRBJ1-5; D remains unclear. The CDR3 is 14 amino acids. CDR1 is LNHDA and CDR2 is SQIVND in the germline V gene (reference sequence). V lost 3 bases to trimming and J lost 6 bases, with 12 bases between them. The CDR3 DNA sequence: TGTGCCAGTAGTATGCCGAGGCGGCGTCAGCCCCAGCATTTT. Residues: CASSMPRRRQPQHF.

This clonotype has at least ten counts. This chain connects TRBV7-9 to TRBJ2-3; the D gene is possibly TRBD2 (6 bases). The CDR3 contains 17 residues. Germline V lookup: CDR1 SEHNR, CDR2 FQNEAQ (reference sequence). V was clipped by 4 bases and J by 0 bases, with 17 bases between them. This chain's CDR3 is CASSSPRGSGSTDTQYF. The CDR3 nucleotides read TGTGCCAGCAGCTCCCCCCGCGGTAGCGGAAGCACAGATACGCAGTATTTT. Drawing the rest from reference TRBV7-9 and TRBJ2-3, the complete variable domain is DTGVSQNPRHKITKRGQNVTFRCDPISEHNRLYWYRQTLGQGPEFLTYFQNEAQLEKSRLLSDRFSAERPKGSFSTLEIQRTEQGDSAMYLCASSSPRGSGSTDTQYFGPGTRLTVL.

This clonotype occurred many times. The rearrangement uses TRBV11-1 and TRBJ1-1; TRBD1 matches 9 bases. CDR1 SGHAT and CDR2 FQDESV come from the germline V gene (reference sequence). V trimming: 5 bases; J trimming: 4 bases; junction bases outside the gene matches: 5. This CDR3 contains 14 residues. CDR3 sequence reads: CASSPTGGPTEAFF. CDR3 in DNA: TGTGCCAGCAGCCCGACAGGGGGTCCCACTGAAGCTTTCTTT.

This clonotype was recorded at least ten times. V and J are TRBV4-2 and TRBJ2-3, with 11 nucleotides matching TRBD1. Germline-derived CDR1 and CDR2 are LGHNA and YNFKEQ. This CDR3 contains 17 residues. The V gene end was trimmed by 4 bases and the J gene end by 6 bases; junction bases not matched to a gene: 12. Here the CDR3 reads CASSLQGTGGPRDTQYF. As DNA, the CDR3 is TGTGCCAGCAGCCTCCAGGGGACAGGGGGTCCCAGGGATACGCAGTATTTT.

The rearrangement uses TRBV5-1 and TRBJ1-1; possible D gene TRBD1, 6 bases. The CDR3 length is 14 residues. Germline V gene lookup returns CDR1 SGHRS and CDR2 YFSETQ. Trimming shortened V by 4 bases and J by 1 base, and 11 bases separated the two germline ends. CDR3 DNA sequence: TGCGCCAGCAGCCTACAGACAGGGAACACTGAAGCTTTCTTT. Its translation: CASSLQTGNTEAFF.

This clonotype came up many times. The CDR3 DNA follows: TGCGCCAGCAGCCAAGATTTTCGGGGACAGTCGGCAGGCAAAAACATTCAGTACTTC. It translates to CASSQDFRGQSAGKNIQYF. This chain uses TRBV4-3 with TRBJ2-4; TRBD1 aligns across 7 bases. Unmatched junction bases numbered 14, after V lost 0 bases and J lost 3 bases. Germline assignment: CDR1 LGHNA and CDR2 YSLEER. The CDR3 is made up of 19 amino acids.

This clonotype was recorded a few times. This rearrangement joins TRBV4-1 to TRBJ2-1; 10 nucleotides agree with TRBD2. This CDR3 spans 16 amino acids. Germline V gives CDR1 MGHRA, CDR2 YSYEKL. The V and J ends lost 4 bases and 6 bases, in that order; junction bases with no gene match: 9. The chain's CDR3 is CASSPTPSGGANEQFF. The CDR3 nucleotides are TGCGCCAGCAGCCCCACCCCAAGCGGGGGGGCCAATGAGCAGTTCTTC.

A few counts support this clonotype. The J gene is TRBJ1-5, the V gene TRBV7-9; the D gene is possibly TRBD1 (5 bases). Between the trimmed V and J ends, which lost 7 bases and 15 bases, there was a span of 19 bases. The CDR3 covers 12 residues. From germline, CDR1 is SEHNR and CDR2 FQNEAQ (reference sequence). The CDR3 protein is CASTNFGDEMHF. The CDR3, as DNA: TGTGCCAGCACAAATTTTGGGGACGAAATGCATTTT.

In this sample, this clonotype turned up many times. The CDR3 does not close with the conserved phenylalanine or tryptophan, likely indicating a read error. The limits of the CDR3 on the DNA are not certain, so only TCRdb's listed CDR3 is given. The chain links TRBV5-6 to TRBJ1-4. Germline assignment: CDR1 SGHDT and CDR2 YYEEEE. With termini counted, the CDR3 has 8 amino acids. The CDR3 is CASSPTRR.

This clonotype was observed at least ten times. The V gene is TRBV15, the J gene TRBJ1-6; no definite D call. V lost 6 bases and J lost 0, with 18 bases in between. Germline CDR1 is LNHNV and CDR2 is YYDKDF (reference sequence). The CDR3 is 18 amino acids. The CDR3 bases are TGTGCCACCAGTCTGACACCCAAGGGCCGCTCCTATAATTCACCCCTCCACTTT. The encoded protein is CATSLTPKGRSYNSPLHF.

There are a few counts of this clonotype. The chain recombines TRBV6-1 with TRBJ1-2; no firm D call. The germline V gene has CDR1 MNHNS and CDR2 SASEGT. V gave up 8 bases and J gave up 6 bases, with 10 bases separating them. The CDR3 consists of 11 residues. CDR3 nucleotides: TGTGCCAGCGAGGGAAGGGATGGCTACACCTTC. Protein sequence: CASEGRDGYTF.

This chain links TRBV5-6 with TRBJ2-4; possible D gene TRBD1, 6 bases. CDR3 length: 17 amino acids. Trimming pared 0 bases from V and 0 bases from J, leaving 13 bases between. The V gene's germline CDR1 is SGHDT and CDR2 YYEEEE. The chain's CDR3 is CASSLVTGILAKNIQYF. Written as DNA, the CDR3 is TGTGCCAGCAGCTTGGTGACAGGTATTCTAGCCAAAAACATTCAGTACTTC.